Below, 18 T cell receptor beta chains from the same sample are listed, as sequenced in a study of blood T cell repertoires in COVID-19. Generated by immunoSEQ multiplex PCR, the TCRdb table keeps only in-frame clones and is missing some. The sample has roughly 120,000 clones; roughly nine tenths are singletons. The sequenced material came from peripheral blood. These TCRs come from a man aged 45-60 years with active COVID-19.

This clone has more than one count but fewer than ten. V gene TRBV18 combines with J gene TRBJ1-1; 7 nucleotides match TRBD1. V lost 6 bases, J lost 5 bases, and 12 bases stayed unmatched. CDR3 length: 15 residues. Germline V gives CDR1 KGHSH, CDR2 LQKENI. The chain's CDR3 is CASSPSRQGPTEAFF. The CDR3 region has the DNA TGTGCCAGCTCGCCGAGTCGACAGGGACCAACTGAAGCTTTCTTT.

There are a few counts of this clone. The J gene is TRBJ2-7, the V gene TRBV3-1 (or the pseudogene TRBV3-2), with unresolved D. The CDR3 runs 14 residues. Germline assignment: CDR1 LGHDT and CDR2 YNNKEL (reference sequence). V was pared by 7 bases and J by 0 bases, with 13 bases between. The CDR3 here is CASKDNRISYEQYF. In DNA form, the CDR3 reads TGTGCCAGCAAAGACAATAGGATCTCCTACGAGCAGTACTTC.

The chain is built from TRBV12-3 or TRBV12-4 and TRBJ2-2; 7 bases are shared with TRBD1. V lost 9 bases and J lost 7; bases outside the gene matches: 5. The CDR3 loop spans 12 amino acids. As DNA, the CDR3 is TGTGCCAGTAGGGGGCCTGGCGGGGAGCTGTTTTTT. It is translated as CASRGPGGELFF.

This clone was observed a few times. CDR3 sequence: CASSSGDSPLHF. In nucleotides, the CDR3 is TGCGCCAGCAGCTCCGGGGATTCACCCCTCCACTTT. J is TRBJ1-6 and V is TRBV5-1; no clear D. The CDR3 has 12 amino acids. V was clipped by 3 bases and J by 8 bases, with 6 bases between them. CDR1 is SGHRS and CDR2 is YFSETQ in the germline V gene.

The V and J genes are TRBV19 and TRBJ2-1, with 8 bases that match TRBD1. The J segment lost 1 base and the V segment lost 3 bases, leaving 11 bases of the junction unmatched. CDR3 length equals 18 residues. Germline CDR1 LNHDA, CDR2 SQIVND (reference sequence). CDR3 sequence (DNA): TGTGCCAGTAGTATGGCACCAGGGGGCCCCTCATCCTACAATGAGCAGTTCTTC. Its translation is CASSMAPGGPSSYNEQFF.

The chain couples TRBV11-1 to TRBJ1-2; no clear D. The V gene's germline CDR1 is SGHAT and CDR2 FQDESV (reference sequence). This CDR3 has 15 residues. V was shortened by 0 bases and J by 8 bases, with 16 bases between the two germline ends. The DNA for the CDR3 is TGTGCCAGCAGCTTAGCGCGGTTCGGGGATGGCGGCTACACCTTC. Amino acid sequence: CASSLARFGDGGYTF.

The chain carries TRBV27 and TRBJ2-6; 7 bases align to TRBD1. The V and J ends lost 5 bases and 2 bases, in that order; junction bases with no gene match: 3. Germline V gives CDR1 MNHEY, CDR2 SMNVEV (reference sequence). The CDR3 covers 15 residues. The CDR3 DNA reads TGTGCCAGCAGTCCCGACAGGGCTGGGGCCAACGTCCTGACTTTC. Protein: CASSPDRAGANVLTF. The variable domain in full, with the rest retrieved from reference TRBV27 and TRBJ2-6, is EAQVTQNPRYLITVTGKKLTVTCSQNMNHEYMSWYRQDPGLGLRQIYYSMNVEVTDKGDVPEGYKVSRKEKRNFPLILESPSPNQTSLYFCASSPDRAGANVLTFGAGSRLTVL.

The chain couples TRBV12-3 or TRBV12-4 to TRBJ2-3; weak D call: TRBD1 (5 bases). The CDR3 extends over 13 amino acids. V gave up 3 bases and J gave up 11 bases, with 15 bases separating them. In nucleotides, the CDR3 is TGTGCCAGCAGTTTCGGGCGGACACCTAAGCAGTATTTT. It specifies CASSFGRTPKQYF.

This clone was detected only a few times. The rearrangement links TRBV18 to TRBJ1-1; 7 nucleotides align to TRBD1. The ends lost 3 bases at V and 6 bases at J; junction bases unmatched: 1. The CDR3 is 12 residues long. Germline V lookup: CDR1 KGHSH, CDR2 LQKENI. This CDR3 reads CASSPDRSEAFF. The DNA for the CDR3 is TGTGCCAGCTCACCGGACAGGTCTGAAGCTTTCTTT.

The chain is built from TRBV6-6 and TRBJ1-3; D possibly corresponds to TRBD1 (6 bases). Germline V lookup: CDR1 MNHNY, CDR2 SVGAGI (reference sequence). The V end was cut by 10 bases, the J end by 4 bases, with 17 bases between. The CDR3 extends over 14 amino acids. The DNA of the CDR3 is TGTGCCACCGGGTCAGGGGATAGGGGAAACACCATATATTTT. Amino acid sequence: CATGSGDRGNTIYF.

V gene TRBV5-1 combines with J gene TRBJ2-1; 9 positions agree with TRBD2. V lost 4 bases and J lost 6; bases outside the gene matches: 8. There are 15 residues in the CDR3. Germline V gene sequence: CDR1 SGHRS, CDR2 YFSETQ. This CDR3 reads CASSARGTSINEQFF. CDR3 nucleotides: TGCGCCAGCAGCGCCCGCGGGACTAGCATCAATGAGCAGTTCTTC.

Only one count was recorded for this clone. The chain combines TRBV6-5 with TRBJ1-1; D is unclear. The V gene's germline CDR1 is MNHEY and CDR2 SVGAGI. This CDR3 contains 15 residues. Trimming took off 2 bases at V and 6 bases at J, with 16 bases between the two ends. The CDR3 region is CASSYQSGISAEAFF. CDR3 in DNA: TGTGCCAGCAGTTACCAATCCGGGATTTCTGCTGAAGCTTTCTTT.

V and J are TRBV28 and TRBJ1-2, with 8 bases aligning to TRBD1. The CDR3 runs 15 residues. Germline CDR1 and CDR2: MDHEN and SYDVKM. The V segment lost 4 bases and the J segment 8 bases; nucleotides outside the gene matches: 12. The CDR3 nucleotides are TGTGCCAGCAGTTCTTACCTCGGACAGGGAGGAGGCTACACCTTC. Translating gives CASSSYLGQGGGYTF.

The rearrangement uses TRBV19 and TRBJ1-1; 7 bases align to TRBD1. From germline, CDR1 is LNHDA and CDR2 SQIVND (reference sequence). V dropped 5 bases and J dropped 7; count of bases not matched to a gene: 7. The CDR3 covers 13 residues. This CDR3 reads CASSPSPGGEAFF. CDR3 sequence (DNA): TGTGCCAGTAGTCCCTCTCCAGGGGGTGAAGCTTTCTTT.

Only one count was recorded for this clone. The J gene is TRBJ2-5, the V gene TRBV5-1; weak D call: TRBD1 (5 bases). Trimming pared 7 bases from V and 5 bases from J, leaving 18 bases between. The CDR3 covers 14 residues. CDR1 and CDR2 from the germline V gene are SGHRS and YFSETQ. DNA of the CDR3: TGCGCCAGCCACCCCACGACAGACGGGGAGACCCAGTACTTC. Its protein is CASHPTTDGETQYF.

J is TRBJ2-5 and V is TRBV6-6, with D possibly matching TRBD2 (7 bases). The CDR3 is made up of 14 amino acids. CDR1 is MNHNY, CDR2 SVGAGI, per germline (reference sequence). V dropped 4 bases and J dropped 5 bases, with 14 bases sitting between them. The CDR3 spells CASSFGGPKETQYF. CDR3 nucleotide sequence: TGTGCCAGCAGTTTCGGGGGGCCGAAGGAGACCCAGTACTTC.

The genes are TRBV5-6 and TRBJ1-2; D unclear. With 0 bases removed from V and 1 base from J, the gap between germline ends came to 10 bases. The CDR3 extends over 15 amino acids. Germline lookup yields CDR1 SGHDT and CDR2 YYEEEE. CDR3 DNA: TGTGCCAGCAGCTTGGCCGACGGAGGTAACTATGGCTACACCTTC. Translated: CASSLADGGNYGYTF.

V and J are TRBV11-2 and TRBJ2-7; the D gene is possibly TRBD1 (5 bases). The CDR3 length is 13 residues. V dropped 4 bases and J dropped 2 bases, with 9 bases sitting between them. Per germline, CDR1 SGHAT and CDR2 FQNNGV. CDR3 residues: CASSYRGTYEQYV. CDR3 nucleotides: TGTGCCAGCAGCTATAGGGGAACCTACGAGCAGTACGTC.